This T cell receptor (beta chain) came from a study of a mutant IDH1 vaccine in newly diagnosed glioma. Study overall: With temozolomide cycles, or 4-6 weeks after radiotherapy alone, vaccination was started. Males made up 62.5% and females roughly 40% of treated patients, whose mean age was around 40 years. General observations from the study: 85% to 95% of patients showed vaccine-induced immune responses across multiple MHC alleles.

This CDR3 has 16 residues. Germline values: CDR1 SEHNR, CDR2 FQNEAQ (reference sequence). Trimming removed 5 bases from V and 6 bases from J, with 20 bases in between. The protocol was immunoSEQ multiplex PCR, while the TCRdb copy is restricted to in-frame clones and leaves out a portion. The sample yields approximately 62,000 clones, 80% to 90% seen once. Notes on this clone: Its antigen is undetermined.

Time point given: week 23, last vaccination. Doses comprised 300 ug of mutant IDH1 20-mer peptide each, plus topical imiquimod. Patients carried new grade 3 or 4 IDH1-mutant astrocytomas lacking nuclear ATRX. This specimen consisted of PBMCs, obtained from a glioma patient whose treatment included an IDH1 peptide vaccine. The V gene is TRBV7-9, the J gene TRBJ1-5, with D possibly TRBD1 on 5 matching bases. The clonotype originates from a young man with glioma. DNA for the CDR3: TGTGCCAGCAGCCCCATTAGGGCAGGGAACTTTCAGCCCCAGCATTTT. It yields the protein CASSPIRAGNFQPQHF.